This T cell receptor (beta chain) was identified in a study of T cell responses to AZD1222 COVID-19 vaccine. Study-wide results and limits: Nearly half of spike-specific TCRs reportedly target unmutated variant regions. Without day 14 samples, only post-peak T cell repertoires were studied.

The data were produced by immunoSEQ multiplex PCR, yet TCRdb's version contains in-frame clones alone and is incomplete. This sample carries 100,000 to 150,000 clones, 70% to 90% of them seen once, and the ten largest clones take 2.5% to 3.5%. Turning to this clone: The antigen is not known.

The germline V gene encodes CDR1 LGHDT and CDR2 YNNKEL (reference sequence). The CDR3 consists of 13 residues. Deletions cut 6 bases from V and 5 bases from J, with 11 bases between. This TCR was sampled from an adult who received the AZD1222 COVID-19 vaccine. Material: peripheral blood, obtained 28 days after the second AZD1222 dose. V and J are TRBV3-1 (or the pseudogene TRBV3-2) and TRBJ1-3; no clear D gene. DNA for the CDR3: TGTGCCAGCAGTGGCGGGTTCCGAAACACCATATATTTT. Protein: CASSGGFRNTIYF.